These 25 T cell receptor beta chains share one sample of origin, sequenced in a study of T-cell reconstitution after alpha-beta-depleted transplantation in children. Unique molecular identifiers were incorporated when the TCRbeta library was constructed. TCRdb reanalysed the PCR reads using MiXCR and keeps one entry per CDR3 protein. The repertoire holds around 700,000 distinct CDR3 sequences, with around 12% as singletons. Sample: PBMCs, taken before TCRalphabeta/CD19-depleted stem cell transplant. These receptors were obtained from a girl aged 2 to 10 with congenital amegakaryocytic thrombocytopenia, due to receive a stem cell transplant.

In its sample, this clonotype was seen many times. This rearrangement joins TRBV5-1 to TRBJ2-7; D is undetermined. The CDR3 is made up of 14 amino acids. The V and J ends lost 0 bases and 2 bases respectively, with 9 bases between them. The germline V gene encodes CDR1 SGHRS and CDR2 YFSETQ. The CDR3 nucleotides read TGCGCCAGCAGCTTGGTTGATAGGACCTACGAGCAGTACTTC. This gives the protein CASSLVDRTYEQYF.

This sequence joins TRBV11-2 and TRBJ2-1; perhaps TRBD2 as D (7 bases). V lost 3 bases and J lost 0, with 21 bases in between. The germline V gene encodes CDR1 SGHAT and CDR2 FQNNGV. This CDR3 is 19 amino acids long. The CDR3 nucleotides read TGTGCCAGCAGCTTTCCAGGGGAGGGGTCGGGGCTCTCCTACAATGAGCAGTTCTTC. Amino acid sequence: CASSFPGEGSGLSYNEQFF.

In its sample, this clonotype was seen many times. The chain links TRBV12-3 or TRBV12-4 to TRBJ1-1; TRBD1 is a possible D gene (5 bases). This CDR3 has 14 residues. The V end was cut by 0 bases, the J end by 5 bases, with 10 bases between. CDR3 loop: CASSLARARTEAFF. In DNA form, the CDR3 reads TGTGCCAGCAGTTTAGCCAGGGCGAGGACTGAAGCTTTCTTT.

This clonotype was seen more than once but under ten times. This chain uses TRBV20-1 with TRBJ2-1, with TRBD2 matching 10 bases. Germline trimming cut 4 bases from V and 8 bases from J; bases unmatched to any gene: 11. The CDR3 contains 15 residues. CDR1 DFQATT and CDR2 SNEGSKA come from the germline V gene (reference sequence). The CDR3 DNA reads as TGCAGTGCTATCGGGGGGGCTAGCGGGAGTCATGAGCAGTTCTTC. Its translation: CSAIGGASGSHEQFF.

The sample holds many counts of this clonotype. V usage is TRBV6-1 and J usage is TRBJ2-7; possibly TRBD2 for D (5 bases). The germline V gene encodes CDR1 MNHNS and CDR2 SASEGT. With 6 bases removed from V and 4 bases from J, the gap between germline ends came to 13 bases. The CDR3 consists of 13 residues. The DNA for the CDR3 is TGTGCCAGCAGAAAGACGTCGGGATACGAGCAGTACTTC. This encodes CASRKTSGYEQYF.

This clonotype showed up many times. The chain recombines TRBV5-1 with TRBJ2-1, with D perhaps matching TRBD1 (5 bases). CDR3 length equals 16 residues. Trimming shortened V by 1 base and J by 4 bases, and 15 bases separated the two germline ends. Germline V gene data show CDR1 as SGHRS and CDR2 as YFSETQ. The CDR3 region has the DNA TGCGCCAGCAGCTTGTCAACGGCCGCAGGGTACAATGAGCAGTTCTTC. Its protein product is CASSLSTAAGYNEQFF.

This clonotype was recorded at least ten times. The V gene is TRBV5-1, the J gene TRBJ2-7, with D perhaps matching TRBD1 (6 bases). The CDR3 is 12 residues long. The germline gives CDR1 SGHRS, CDR2 YFSETQ. Trimming stripped 2 bases from V and 6 bases from J, with 9 bases between. The CDR3 protein is CASSFEGGEQYF. The DNA for the CDR3 is TGCGCCAGCAGCTTCGAAGGGGGCGAGCAGTACTTC.

In this sample, this clonotype turned up many times. This chain connects TRBV5-1 to TRBJ2-3; possibly TRBD1 for D (5 bases). The CDR3 has 18 residues. V was clipped by 0 bases and J by 2 bases, with 19 bases between them. Germline V gene sequence: CDR1 SGHRS, CDR2 YFSETQ. CDR3 DNA sequence: TGCGCCAGCAGCTTGGTGTACGGTCCGACAGTTAACACAGATACGCAGTATTTT. Residues: CASSLVYGPTVNTDTQYF. The variable domain in full, with the rest retrieved from reference TRBV5-1 and TRBJ2-3, is KAGVTQTPRYLIKTRGQQVTLSCSPISGHRSVSWYQQTPGQGLQFLFEYFSETQRNKGNFPGRFSGRQFSNSRSEMNVSTLELGDSALYLCASSLVYGPTVNTDTQYFGPGTRLTVL.

V usage is TRBV20-1 and J usage is TRBJ2-5; the match to TRBD2 covers 10 bases. V gave up 5 bases and J gave up 4 bases; unmatched junction bases: 10. In germline, CDR1 is DFQATT, CDR2 SNEGSKA (reference sequence). CDR3 length: 15 residues. CDR3 coding DNA: TGCAGTGCTCAACCCGAGCGGGAGGGCCGAGAGACCCAGTACTTC. As protein: CSAQPEREGRETQYF.

This clonotype was seen a handful of times. This chain uses TRBV15 with TRBJ1-3, with D possibly TRBD1 on 5 matching bases. Between the trimmed V and J ends, which lost 3 bases and 2 bases, there was a span of 14 bases. The CDR3 consists of 16 residues. Germline CDR1 is LNHNV and CDR2 is YYDKDF (reference sequence). The CDR3 reads CATSRGLLLAGNTIYF. The DNA for the CDR3 is TGTGCCACCAGCAGGGGACTGCTTTTAGCTGGAAACACCATATATTTT. The entire variable domain, with the rest obtained from reference TRBV15 and TRBJ1-3, is as follows: DAMVIQNPRYQVTQFGKPVTLSCSQTLNHNVMYWYQQKSSQAPKLLFHYYDKDFNNEADTPDNFQSRRPNTSFCFLDIRSPGLGDTAMYLCATSRGLLLAGNTIYFGEGSWLTVV.

This clonotype was seen at least ten times. The gene calls are TRBV28 and TRBJ2-1; TRBD1 aligns across 8 bases. This CDR3 is 16 amino acids long. Trimming cost V 6 bases and J 1 base; bases outside gene matches: 8. Germline V gives CDR1 MDHEN, CDR2 SYDVKM. The CDR3 loop is CASSSRRDRSYNEQFF. CDR3 sequence (DNA): TGTGCCAGCAGCAGCCGCCGGGACAGGTCCTACAATGAGCAGTTCTTC.

The table lists this clonotype with many counts. The V call is TRBV27, the J call TRBJ2-1; 9 positions match TRBD2. This CDR3 region has 12 residues. The germline CDR1 and CDR2 sequences are MNHEY and SMNVEV (reference sequence). V shed 8 bases and J 10 bases; nucleotides not matched to a gene: 6. CDR3 region: CASAAGGLEQFF. Written as DNA, the CDR3 is TGTGCCAGCGCAGCGGGAGGTTTAGAGCAGTTCTTC.

Ten or more counts support this clonotype. J is TRBJ1-1 and V is TRBV12-3 or TRBV12-4, with 7 bases identical to TRBD1. J was trimmed by 4 bases and V by 8 bases; bases with no gene match: 4. The CDR3 spans 12 residues. This CDR3 reads CASGAGGTEAFF. The CDR3 nucleotides read TGTGCCAGCGGGGCAGGGGGCACTGAAGCTTTCTTT.

This clonotype has a handful of counts. The chain has TRBV5-1 and TRBJ2-2; no reliable D call. The V end lost 1 base, the J end lost 1 base, and 8 bases lay between the germline ends. Germline V lookup: CDR1 SGHRS, CDR2 YFSETQ. This CDR3 has 15 residues. CDR3 in amino acids: CASSLWWENTGELFF. For the CDR3, the DNA is TGCGCCAGCAGCTTGTGGTGGGAGAACACCGGGGAGCTGTTTTTT. Looking up the rest from reference TRBV5-1 and TRBJ2-2 gives the full variable domain: KAGVTQTPRYLIKTRGQQVTLSCSPISGHRSVSWYQQTPGQGLQFLFEYFSETQRNKGNFPGRFSGRQFSNSRSEMNVSTLELGDSALYLCASSLWWENTGELFFGEGSRLTVL.

The V call is TRBV7-9, the J call TRBJ2-5; 10 nucleotides align to TRBD1. The J segment lost 4 bases and the V segment lost 4 bases, leaving 6 bases of the junction unmatched. This CDR3 has 15 residues. Germline V gives CDR1 SEHNR, CDR2 FQNEAQ (reference sequence). The CDR3 DNA is TGTGCCAGCAGCTCTGGGACAGGGGTGATAGAGACCCAGTACTTC. It translates to CASSSGTGVIETQYF. The variable domain in full, with the rest retrieved from reference TRBV7-9 and TRBJ2-5, is DTGVSQNPRHKITKRGQNVTFRCDPISEHNRLYWYRQTLGQGPEFLTYFQNEAQLEKSRLLSDRFSAERPKGSFSTLEIQRTEQGDSAMYLCASSSGTGVIETQYFGPGTRLLVL.

This clonotype was detected only a few times. The chain couples TRBV5-5 to TRBJ1-2; a possible D gene is TRBD1 (5 bases). The CDR3 spans 17 residues. Looked up from germline, CDR1 is SGHKS and CDR2 is YYEKEE (reference sequence). V lost 3 bases and J 6 bases, leaving 24 bases between the germline ends. Written as DNA, the CDR3 is TGTGCCAGCAGCTGGGTCGGTCTCCGAGACAGACTTCATGGCTACACCTTC. Its protein is CASSWVGLRDRLHGYTF.

This chain joins TRBV10-3 and TRBJ2-5, with D perhaps TRBD1 (6 bases). Trimming pared 2 bases from V and 1 base from J, leaving 14 bases between. CDR3 length equals 16 residues. The germline CDR1 and CDR2 sequences are ENHRY and SYGVKD. This CDR3 is CAISEMGAAPQETQYF. In DNA, the CDR3 is TGTGCCATCAGTGAGATGGGGGCGGCCCCCCAAGAGACCCAGTACTTC.

The table lists this clonotype with many counts. This chain connects TRBV29-1 to TRBJ2-5; 7 nucleotides line up with TRBD1. The trim removed 4 bases at V and 2 bases at J, leaving 7 bases unmatched. The CDR3 contains 14 residues. Germline V gene data show CDR1 as SQVTM and CDR2 as ANQGSEA. The CDR3 protein is CSVVYRGGQETQYF. The CDR3 DNA sequence: TGCAGCGTTGTTTACAGGGGCGGACAAGAGACCCAGTACTTC.

The J gene is TRBJ2-1, the V gene TRBV12-3 or TRBV12-4; no clear D. The CDR3 contains 12 residues. The V end was cut by 3 bases, the J end by 6 bases, with 6 bases between. CDR3 coding DNA: TGTGCCAGCAGTTTTGCCCCCAATGAGCAGTTCTTC. This translates into CASSFAPNEQFF.

This clonotype occurred many times. This rearrangement joins TRBV10-3 to TRBJ2-1; 11 bases align to TRBD2. The CDR3 length is 14 residues. The junction had 1 base not matched to a gene; V was cut back by 5 bases and J by 4 bases. Germline V gene data show CDR1 as ENHRY and CDR2 as SYGVKD. The CDR3 sequence: CAISWTSGYNEQFF. CDR3 coding DNA: TGTGCCATCAGTTGGACTAGCGGGTACAATGAGCAGTTCTTC.

The chain employs TRBV5-1 and TRBJ2-5; 10 positions match TRBD2. V trimming: 2 bases; J trimming: 3 bases; junction bases outside the gene matches: 7. This CDR3 has 16 amino acids. Per the germline V gene, CDR1 is SGHRS and CDR2 is YFSETQ. The CDR3 nucleotides read TGCGCCAGCAGCTTAAGTCCCGGACTAGCGGAAGAGACCCAGTACTTC. Amino acid sequence: CASSLSPGLAEETQYF.

This clonotype was found many times. J is TRBJ2-2 and V is TRBV28; 11 bases match TRBD1. V lost 3 bases and J lost 4; bases outside the gene matches: 7. CDR1 MDHEN and CDR2 SYDVKM come from the germline V gene. The CDR3 length is 17 residues. CDR3 amino acids: CASSFYRTGGVTGELFF. The CDR3 DNA follows: TGTGCCAGCAGTTTTTACCGGACAGGGGGCGTCACCGGGGAGCTGTTTTTT.

The rearrangement uses TRBV5-5 and TRBJ2-1; D not certain. Germline values: CDR1 SGHKS, CDR2 YYEKEE (reference sequence). The V end was cut by 4 bases, the J end by 5 bases, with 19 bases between. The length of the CDR3 is 16 residues. CDR3 residues: CASSPTPSSTDNEQFF. DNA of the CDR3: TGTGCCAGCAGCCCCACACCGTCATCTACCGACAATGAGCAGTTCTTC.

There are many counts of this clonotype. The chain is built from TRBV20-1 and TRBJ1-1; D unresolved. Germline loops: CDR1 DFQATT, CDR2 SNEGSKA (reference sequence). The V end was cut by 5 bases, the J end by 1 base, with 8 bases between. CDR3 length equals 12 residues. CDR3 sequence (DNA): TGCAGTGCTGCCCCGGGGAACACTGAAGCTTTCTTT. The encoded protein is CSAAPGNTEAFF.

The chain couples TRBV11-1 to TRBJ1-1; perhaps TRBD1 as D (5 bases). The V gene's germline CDR1 is SGHAT and CDR2 FQDESV (reference sequence). V was trimmed by 4 bases and J by 10 bases, leaving 10 bases between them. There are 11 residues in the CDR3. The CDR3 protein is CASSWGDGAFF. The CDR3 nucleotides are TGTGCCAGCAGCTGGGGCGATGGAGCTTTCTTT. The whole variable domain, filled in from reference TRBV11-1 and TRBJ1-1, reads EAEVAQSPRYKITEKSQAVAFWCDPISGHATLYWYRQILGQGPELLVQFQDESVVDDSQLPKDRFSAERLKGVDSTLKIQPAELGDSAMYLCASSWGDGAFFGQGTRLTVV.